What follows are 10 T cell receptor beta chains derived from one specimen sequenced in a study of response to subunit inactivated influenza vaccine. MiXCR was run by TCRdb on the RT-PCR reads, yielding one entry per CDR3 protein. Altogether under 850,000 distinct CDR3 sequences are present, around 18% being singletons, with the ten largest covering roughly 11%. The sample consisted of PBMCs from blood, taken 5 days after vaccination. Receptors were obtained from a man between 45 and 60 years old who received an inactivated influenza vaccine.

As DNA, the CDR3 is TGCAGTGCCAGATCGTTGGGGGGGGACTACAATGAGCAGTTCTTC. It specifies CSARSLGGDYNEQFF. The chain is built from TRBV20-1 and TRBJ2-1; 7 bases fit TRBD2. Germline CDR1 and CDR2: DFQATT and SNEGSKA (reference sequence). The CDR3 is 15 residues long. V dropped 6 bases and J dropped 3; count of bases not matched to a gene: 11.

This clonotype was found a few times. The V gene is TRBV12-3 or TRBV12-4, the J gene TRBJ1-1; 7 positions match TRBD1. The CDR3 length is 11 residues. Trimming removed 8 bases from V and 6 bases from J; junction bases left unmatched: 3. The CDR3 is CASSGTAEAFF. DNA of the CDR3: TGTGCCAGCTCCGGGACAGCTGAAGCTTTCTTT.

This chain's CDR3 is CSARLKRGPGGWAQYF. In DNA, the CDR3 is TGCAGTGCTAGACTTAAGCGGGGTCCCGGCGGTTGGGCGCAGTATTTT. This chain uses TRBV20-1 with TRBJ2-3; 7 positions agree with TRBD2. Germline trimming cut 2 bases from V and 10 bases from J; bases unmatched to any gene: 18. Germline CDR1 DFQATT, CDR2 SNEGSKA (reference sequence). CDR3 size: 16 residues.

The V and J genes are TRBV4-3 and TRBJ2-4, with D possibly matching TRBD1 (8 bases). This CDR3 is built from 15 residues. Germline loops: CDR1 LGHNA, CDR2 YSLEER. The V gene lost 3 bases and the J gene lost 3 bases, with 12 bases spanning the gap. This CDR3 is CASSHNRGGKNIQYF. For the CDR3, the DNA is TGCGCCAGCAGCCACAACAGGGGGGGCAAAAACATTCAGTACTTC.

This sequence joins TRBV7-2 and TRBJ1-5; D is ambiguous. The germline V gene encodes CDR1 SGHTA and CDR2 FQGNSA. V lost 5 bases and J 0 bases, leaving 8 bases between the germline ends. CDR3 size: 14 residues. The CDR3 DNA is TGTGCCAGCAGCACGGAATATAGCAATCAGCCCCAGCATTTT. Encoded protein: CASSTEYSNQPQHF.

This clonotype was picked up one time. The chain has TRBV29-1 and TRBJ2-4; 11 nucleotides align to TRBD1. Germline V gene lookup returns CDR1 SQVTM and CDR2 ANQGSEA. The CDR3 covers 17 residues. Germline trimming cut 3 bases from V and 1 base from J; bases unmatched to any gene: 8. The CDR3 coding sequence is TGCAGCGTTGAGCGCCGGGGGACAGGGGGGGCCAAAAACATTCAGTACTTC. Translation: CSVERRGTGGAKNIQYF.

This clonotype was seen a few times. The chain is built from TRBV19 and TRBJ1-1, with D possibly being TRBD1 (6 bases). The V end lost 4 bases, the J end lost 5 bases, and 14 bases lay between the germline ends. CDR1 and CDR2 (germline): LNHDA, SQIVND (reference sequence). This CDR3 is built from 14 residues. CDR3 protein: CASSTVTGRTEAFF. In nucleotides, the CDR3 is TGTGCCAGTAGTACCGTCACAGGGCGGACTGAAGCTTTCTTT.

This chain uses TRBV7-9 with TRBJ1-4, with D maybe TRBD1 (6 bases). Trimming removed 1 base at V and 7 bases at J, with 13 bases between. CDR1 and CDR2 from the germline V gene are SEHNR and FQNEAQ (reference sequence). The CDR3 loop spans 15 amino acids. In DNA, the CDR3 is TGTGCCAGCAGCTTAGGCGGACAGATCACTGAAAAACTGTTTTTT. Its translation is CASSLGGQITEKLFF.

This clonotype was detected a few times. The V call is TRBV6-2 or TRBV6-3, the J call TRBJ1-5; 7 bases map to TRBD1. The junction had 9 bases not matched to a gene; V was cut back by 6 bases and J by 10 bases. The CDR3 sequence is 13 residues long. The germline gives CDR1 MNHEY, CDR2 SVGEGT. DNA for the CDR3: TGTGCCAGCAGCAACAGGGGAGCCGAACCCCAGCATTTT. This encodes CASSNRGAEPQHF.

The chain uses TRBV2 and TRBJ2-6; 9 bases line up with TRBD1. This CDR3 spans 16 amino acids. The germline CDR1 and CDR2 sequences are SNHLY and FYNNEI. V shed 6 bases, J shed 0 bases, and the junction held 3 bases outside the gene matches. Here the CDR3 DNA reads TGTGCCAGCAGGGGGGACAGGGACTCTGGGGCCAACGTCCTGACTTTC. Residues: CASRGDRDSGANVLTF.